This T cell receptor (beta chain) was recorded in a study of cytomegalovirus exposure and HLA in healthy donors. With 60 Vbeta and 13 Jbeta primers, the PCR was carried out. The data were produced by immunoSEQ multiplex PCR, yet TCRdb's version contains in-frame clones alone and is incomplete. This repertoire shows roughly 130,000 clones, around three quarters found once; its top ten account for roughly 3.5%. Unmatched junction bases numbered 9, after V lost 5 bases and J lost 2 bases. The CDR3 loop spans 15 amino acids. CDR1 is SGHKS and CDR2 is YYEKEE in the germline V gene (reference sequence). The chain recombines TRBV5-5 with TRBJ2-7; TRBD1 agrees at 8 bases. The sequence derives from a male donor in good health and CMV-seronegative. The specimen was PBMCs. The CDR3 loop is CASSKFQGATYEQYF. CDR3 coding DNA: TGTGCCAGCAGTAAGTTCCAGGGGGCCACCTACGAGCAGTACTTC.